The clone carrying this T cell receptor (beta chain) has more than one count but fewer than ten. The data derive from a study of spatial heterogeneity in lung cancer. Study-wide context: PBMC samples from follow-up, where available, were sequenced a median of around two years after resection.

Trimming removed 7 bases at V and 13 bases at J, with 9 bases between. CDR1 and CDR2 (germline): SGDLS, YYNGEE. The CDR3 is 10 residues long. Sample time point: blood at routine non-recurrence follow-up after resection. Unsorted whole RNA of tumor, nontumor lung or frozen PBMC was sequenced. Using its own MiXCR run on the 5' RACE reads, TCRdb lists one record per CDR3 protein. The sample lists about 52,000 distinct CDR3 sequences; 7.4% were seen once. The specimen was PBMCs, collected at follow-up. The chain combines TRBV9 with TRBJ1-6; D call uncertain. This sequence was found in a female donor with early-stage non-small cell lung cancer. As DNA, the CDR3 is TGTGCCAGCCTCGACCGTCCCCTCCACTTT. It encodes CASLDRPLHF.